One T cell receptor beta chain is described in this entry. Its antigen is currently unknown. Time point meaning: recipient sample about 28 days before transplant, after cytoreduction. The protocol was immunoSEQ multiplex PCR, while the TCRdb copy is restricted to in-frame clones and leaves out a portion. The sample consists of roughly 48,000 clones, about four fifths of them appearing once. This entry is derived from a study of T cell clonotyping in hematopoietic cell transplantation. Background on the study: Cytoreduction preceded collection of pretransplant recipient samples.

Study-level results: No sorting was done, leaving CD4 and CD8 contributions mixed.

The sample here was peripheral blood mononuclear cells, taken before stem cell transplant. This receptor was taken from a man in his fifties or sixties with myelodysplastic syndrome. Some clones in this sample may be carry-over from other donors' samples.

The CDR3 region is CASSVDQGPNTEAFF. CDR3 in DNA: TGTGCCAGCAGCGTAGATCAGGGCCCGAACACTGAAGCTTTCTTT. The J gene is TRBJ1-1, the V gene TRBV9; D may be TRBD1 (5 bases). This CDR3 spans 15 amino acids. Germline V lookup: CDR1 SGDLS, CDR2 YYNGEE. The V end was cut by 0 bases, the J end by 1 base, with 10 bases between. The variable domain in full, completed from reference TRBV9 and TRBJ1-1, reads DSGVTQTPKHLITATGQRVTLRCSPRSGDLSVYWYQQSLDQGLQFLIQYYNGEERAKGNILERFSAQQFPDLHSELNLSSLELGDSALYFCASSVDQGPNTEAFFGQGTRLTVV.